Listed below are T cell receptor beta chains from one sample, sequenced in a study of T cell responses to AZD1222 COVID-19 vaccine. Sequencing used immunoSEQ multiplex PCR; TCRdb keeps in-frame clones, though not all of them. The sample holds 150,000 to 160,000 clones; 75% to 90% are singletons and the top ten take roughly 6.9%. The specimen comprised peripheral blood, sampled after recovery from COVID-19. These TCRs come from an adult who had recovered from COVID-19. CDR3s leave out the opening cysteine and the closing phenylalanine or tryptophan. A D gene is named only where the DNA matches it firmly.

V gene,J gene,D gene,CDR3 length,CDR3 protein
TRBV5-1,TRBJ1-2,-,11,ASSLLTDNGYT
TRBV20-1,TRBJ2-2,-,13,SASTSWGDTGELF
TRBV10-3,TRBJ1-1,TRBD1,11,ALRDRRNTEAF
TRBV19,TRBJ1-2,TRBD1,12,ASIPGQGNYGYT
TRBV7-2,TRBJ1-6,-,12,AIDDRTGLSPLH
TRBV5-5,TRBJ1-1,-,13,ASSLLKGENTEAF
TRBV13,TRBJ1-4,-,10,ASSLGREKLF
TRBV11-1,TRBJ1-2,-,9,ASSFRGGYT
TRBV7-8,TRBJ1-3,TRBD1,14,ASSPGAGGSGNTIY
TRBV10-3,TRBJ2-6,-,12,AISDGSGANVLT
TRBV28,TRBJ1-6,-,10,ASSFLGSPLH
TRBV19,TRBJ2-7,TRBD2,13,ASSISGTSGNEQY
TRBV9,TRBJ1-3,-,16,ASSVGVLGGTPGNTIY
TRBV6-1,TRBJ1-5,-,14,ASSERWGLYDQPQH
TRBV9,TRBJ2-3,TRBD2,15,ASSPLFTSGGSDTQY
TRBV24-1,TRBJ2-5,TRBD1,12,ATSRTGGQETQY
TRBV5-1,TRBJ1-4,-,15,ASSSMTLTGPSEKLF
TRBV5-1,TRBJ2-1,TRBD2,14,ASSLNPSGRDNEQF
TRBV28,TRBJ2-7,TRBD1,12,ASSLPGQSLEQY
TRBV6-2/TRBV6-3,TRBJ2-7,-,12,ASSYGSLSYEQY
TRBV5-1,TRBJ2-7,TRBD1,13,ASSPGQVTVNEQY
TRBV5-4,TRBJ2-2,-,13,ASSRDGRGTGELF
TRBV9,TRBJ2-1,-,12,ASSVSSGYNEQF
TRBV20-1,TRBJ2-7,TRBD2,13,SASPSGLGLYEQY
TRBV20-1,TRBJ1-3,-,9,SARTANTIY
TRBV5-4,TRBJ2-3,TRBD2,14,ASSPQTSRSTDTQY
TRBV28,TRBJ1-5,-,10,ASSPPHQPQH
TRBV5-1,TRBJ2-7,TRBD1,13,ASSFLQGAPGEQY
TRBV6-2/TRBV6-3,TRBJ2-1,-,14,ASSRPGRADYNEQF
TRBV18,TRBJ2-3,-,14,ASSPQAQGITDTQY
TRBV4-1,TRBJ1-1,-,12,ASSQEGMNTEAF
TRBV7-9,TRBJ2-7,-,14,ASSLGDTALSYEQY
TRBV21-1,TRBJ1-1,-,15,ASSKPPPRAPNTEAF
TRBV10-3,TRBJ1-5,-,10,AISDNNQPQH
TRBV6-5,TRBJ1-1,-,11,ASISGEDTEAF
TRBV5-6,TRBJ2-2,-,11,ASSLAGPGELF
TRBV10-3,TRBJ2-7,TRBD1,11,AITRQGADEQY
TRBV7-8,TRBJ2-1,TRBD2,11,ASSGLANGEQF
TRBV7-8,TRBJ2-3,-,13,ASSYQTGRTDTQY
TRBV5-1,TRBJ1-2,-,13,ASSLMEHSNYGYT
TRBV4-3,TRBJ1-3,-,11,ASSQEGGNTIY
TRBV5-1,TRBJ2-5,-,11,ASGTLGQETQY
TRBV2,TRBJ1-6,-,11,ASMDQGNSPLH
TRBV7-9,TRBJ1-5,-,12,ASSLDGFAQPQH
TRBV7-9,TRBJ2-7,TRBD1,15,ASSLGGTGTGIYEQY
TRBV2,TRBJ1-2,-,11,ASSEGRSYGYT
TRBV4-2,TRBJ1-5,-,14,ASSQAAGAVDQPQH
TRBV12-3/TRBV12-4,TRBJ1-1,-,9,ATQFVSEAF
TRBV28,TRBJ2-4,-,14,ASLPRTALAKNIQY
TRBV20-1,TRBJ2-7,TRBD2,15,SASRTSGTRSSYEQY
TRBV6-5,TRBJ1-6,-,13,ASSPRDGGNSPLH
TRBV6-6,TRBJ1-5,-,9,APPPGEPQH